This TCR beta chain was found in a study of cytomegalovirus exposure and HLA in healthy donors. Regarding the study as a whole: An apparent linkage of common viral pathogens to several of the most significant clusters emerged in a later analysis. Apart from CMV serostatus, no immune exposure information was available. Trimming of TCR beta V- and J-genes showed a link, identified in a later analysis, to a missense DCLRE1C variant.

This clone was observed once. The antigen remains undetermined. Use of 60 Vbeta and 13 Jbeta primers characterized the PCR. TCRdb keeps only in-frame clones here, not all; method: immunoSEQ multiplex PCR. Of around 200,000 clones in the sample, around 80% are singletons; the top ten hold approximately 0.22%. Sequenced: PBMCs. The sequence was obtained from a girl aged 2 to 9 in good health and CMV-seronegative.

CDR3 residues: CASSPRGQGYIYF. The CDR3 DNA follows: TGTGCCAGCAGCCCTCGGGGACAGGGATACATATATTTT. The chain has TRBV21-1 and TRBJ1-3; TRBD1 is taken as the D call from the table, unchecked against the DNA. TRBV21-1 is a known pseudogene. This CDR3 has 13 amino acids.